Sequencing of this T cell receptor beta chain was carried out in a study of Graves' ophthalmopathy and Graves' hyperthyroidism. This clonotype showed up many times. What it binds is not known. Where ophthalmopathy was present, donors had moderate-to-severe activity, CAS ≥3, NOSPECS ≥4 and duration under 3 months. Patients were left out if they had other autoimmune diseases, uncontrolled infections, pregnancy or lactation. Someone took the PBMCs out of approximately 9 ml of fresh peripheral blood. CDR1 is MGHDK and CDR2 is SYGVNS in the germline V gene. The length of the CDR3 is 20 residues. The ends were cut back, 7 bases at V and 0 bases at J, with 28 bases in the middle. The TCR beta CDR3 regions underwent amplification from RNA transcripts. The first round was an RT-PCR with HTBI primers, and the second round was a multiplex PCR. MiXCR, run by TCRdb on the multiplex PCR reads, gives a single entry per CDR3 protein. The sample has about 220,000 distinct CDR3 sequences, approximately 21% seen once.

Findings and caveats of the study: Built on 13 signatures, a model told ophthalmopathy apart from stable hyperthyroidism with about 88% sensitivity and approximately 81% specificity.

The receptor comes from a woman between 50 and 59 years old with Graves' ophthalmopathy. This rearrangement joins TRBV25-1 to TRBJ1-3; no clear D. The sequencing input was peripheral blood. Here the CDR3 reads CASTTPSDGNGLFSGNTIYF. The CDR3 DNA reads TGTGCCAGCACCACACCTTCCGACGGCAACGGTTTATTCTCTGGAAACACCATATATTTT.